The 13 T cell receptor beta chains below all came from one sample that was sequenced in a study of fetal regulatory T cell absence and autoimmunity. Assay: immunoSEQ multiplex PCR; the TCRdb copy retains only in-frame clones and omits some. The data contain roughly 95,000 clones, around 72% of them singletons. Sequences were obtained from pancreas tissue. Receptors originate from a male donor with IPEX syndrome.

The chain is built from TRBV9 and TRBJ2-3; D gene uncertain. Between the trimmed V and J ends, which lost 1 base and 1 base, there was a span of 13 bases. Germline assignment: CDR1 SGDLS and CDR2 YYNGEE. The CDR3 extends over 16 amino acids. CDR3 region: CASSVPVNRGTDTQYF. The DNA of the CDR3 is TGTGCCAGCAGCGTACCGGTCAACAGAGGCACAGATACGCAGTATTTT.

This chain joins TRBV5-1 and TRBJ1-1, with D tentatively TRBD1 (5 bases). Between the trimmed V and J ends, which lost 4 bases and 0 bases, there was a span of 13 bases. Germline values: CDR1 SGHRS, CDR2 YFSETQ. The CDR3 contains 15 residues. CDR3 sequence reads: CASSEYRGMNTEAFF. Here the CDR3 DNA reads TGCGCCAGCAGCGAGTATCGGGGCATGAACACTGAAGCTTTCTTT.

The rearrangement links TRBV10-3 to TRBJ1-1, with 7 bases aligning to TRBD1. The ends lost 11 bases at V and 2 bases at J; junction bases unmatched: 8. There are 13 residues in the CDR3. Germline CDR1 ENHRY, CDR2 SYGVKD. This CDR3 is CAATGTANTEAFF. CDR3 DNA: TGTGCCGCTACCGGGACAGCAAACACTGAAGCTTTCTTT.

The chain employs TRBV6-5 and TRBJ2-7, with D unresolved. This CDR3 comprises 15 residues. V was pared by 1 base and J by 2 bases, with 12 bases between. Germline CDR1 MNHEY, CDR2 SVGAGI. CDR3 in amino acids: CASSYFRQGPYEQYF. For the CDR3, the DNA is TGTGCCAGCAGTTACTTCCGACAAGGGCCCTACGAGCAGTACTTC.

The chain links TRBV19 to TRBJ2-7; TRBD1 aligns across 9 bases. CDR1 is LNHDA and CDR2 is SQIVND in the germline V gene (reference sequence). This CDR3 comprises 14 residues. J gave up 6 bases and V 5 bases, and 8 bases lay outside the gene matches. CDR3 in amino acids: CASSSRDRECEQYF. The CDR3 region has the DNA TGTGCCAGTAGTTCCCGGGACAGGGAATGCGAGCAGTACTTC.

This sequence joins TRBV2 and TRBJ2-5; D unclear. This CDR3 has 11 amino acids. The germline V gene has CDR1 SNHLY and CDR2 FYNNEI. Trimming took off 9 bases at V and 3 bases at J, with 8 bases between the two ends. For the CDR3, the DNA is TGTGCCAGTAGGACGGAAGAGACCCAGTACTTC. Translating gives CASRTEETQYF.

The V gene is TRBV11-3, the J gene TRBJ2-1, with D perhaps TRBD1 (5 bases). The CDR3 is 14 residues long. CDR1 is SGHNT and CDR2 is YENEEA in the germline V gene. V was trimmed by 7 bases and J by 3 bases, leaving 13 bases between them. The CDR3 sequence is CASKIGGHYNEQFF. CDR3 DNA sequence: TGTGCCAGCAAGATCGGCGGACACTACAATGAGCAGTTCTTC.

The table lists this clone with a count of one. The chain employs TRBV7-8 and TRBJ1-5; maybe TRBD1 (6 bases). CDR3 length: 15 residues. V lost 6 bases and J 5 bases, leaving 17 bases between the germline ends. Germline V gives CDR1 SGHVS, CDR2 FQNEAQ. The CDR3 here is CASRSTGMMDQPQHF. CDR3 bases: TGTGCCAGCAGATCTACAGGGATGATGGATCAGCCCCAGCATTTT. The full variable domain, with the rest looked up from reference TRBV7-8 and TRBJ1-5, is GAGVSQSPRYKVAKRGQDVALRCDPISGHVSLFWYQQALGQGPEFLTYFQNEAQLDKSGLPSDRFFAERPEGSVSTLKIQRTQQEDSAVYLCASRSTGMMDQPQHFGDGTRLSIL.

The J gene is TRBJ2-1, the V gene TRBV25-1; TRBD2 agrees at 8 bases. This CDR3 spans 13 amino acids. CDR1 is MGHDK, CDR2 SYGVNS, per germline. J gave up 15 bases and V 1 base, and 8 bases lay outside the gene matches. CDR3 in amino acids: CASSEWPKREWFF. CDR3 nucleotides: TGTGCCAGCAGTGAATGGCCCAAGCGGGAGTGGTTCTTC. Variable domain in full (rest from reference TRBV25-1 and TRBJ2-1): EADIYQTPRYLVIGTGKKITLECSQTMGHDKMYWYQQDPGMELHLIHYSYGVNSTEKGDLSSESTVSRIRTEHFPLTLESARPSHTSQYLCASSEWPKREWFFGPGTRLTVL.

This clone came up once. The chain joins TRBV2 to TRBJ2-7; 8 nucleotides agree with TRBD2. CDR3 length: 15 residues. Germline V lookup: CDR1 SNHLY, CDR2 FYNNEI. The junction had 12 bases not matched to a gene; V was cut back by 8 bases and J by 3 bases. This chain's CDR3 is CASRIGRGGLYEQYF. In DNA, the CDR3 is TGTGCCAGCCGAATAGGTCGGGGGGGCCTCTACGAGCAGTACTTC.

This clone was detected once. J is TRBJ1-2 and V is TRBV7-9; weak D call: TRBD1 (5 bases). The CDR3 runs to 16 residues. The V gene lost 1 base and the J gene lost 2 bases, with 14 bases spanning the gap. Per the germline V gene, CDR1 is SEHNR and CDR2 is FQNEAQ (reference sequence). CDR3 in DNA: TGTGCCAGCAGCTTAGGTCCCCAGGGTAGGAACTATGGCTACACCTTC. Amino acids: CASSLGPQGRNYGYTF.

The DNA of the CDR3 is TGTGCCAGCAGTGGACAGGGGAACACTGAAGCTTTCTTT. Protein: CASSGQGNTEAFF. This rearrangement joins TRBV6-1 to TRBJ1-1; 7 bases are shared with TRBD1. V shed 4 bases and J 1 base; nucleotides not matched to a gene: 0. The CDR3 contains 13 residues. In germline, CDR1 is MNHNS, CDR2 SASEGT.

The chain couples TRBV30 to TRBJ2-3, with D tentatively TRBD2 (5 bases). V was shortened by 2 bases and J by 5 bases, with 8 bases between the two germline ends. Germline CDR1 is GTSNPN and CDR2 is SVGIG (reference sequence). The CDR3 loop spans 12 amino acids. DNA of the CDR3: TGTGCCTGGAGTACCCGGGGAGATACGCAGTATTTT. This gives the protein CAWSTRGDTQYF.